The 11 T cell receptor beta chains listed next were all sequenced from one sample in a study of cytomegalovirus exposure and HLA in healthy donors (dated by TCRdb to about 2017). The receptor library was made with the immunoSEQ multiplex PCR assay. The multiplex PCR relied on a mix of 60 forward primers for TCR Vbeta segments and 13 reverse primers for TCR Jbeta segments. TCRdb took this table from immuneACCESS and kept in-frame rearrangements with V and J called. Such tables lack part of the clones; where checked against another copy, unresolved V genes explain under half of the gap, and the rest is unexplained. This sample has roughly 150,000 clones in its table, and approximately 70% of those were observed once. 1.5% to 2% of the sample belongs to the ten largest clones. Sequencing input: PBMCs. These receptors all stem from a woman between 18 and 29 years old in good health and CMV-seronegative.

This rearrangement joins TRBV5-6 to TRBJ2-1, with 7 bases fitting TRBD2. V trimming: 3 bases; J trimming: 9 bases; junction bases outside the gene matches: 18. Germline V CDR1 and CDR2: SGHDT, YYEEEE. The CDR3 totals 17 residues. The CDR3 sequence: CASSYPLQTSTYVEQFF. The CDR3 DNA reads TGTGCCAGCAGCTACCCCTTACAGACTAGCACCTACGTTGAGCAGTTCTTC.

The chain is built from TRBV5-6 and TRBJ1-3; possibly TRBD1 for D (5 bases). Germline lookup yields CDR1 SGHDT and CDR2 YYEEEE. CDR3 length equals 15 residues. The V end was cut by 0 bases, the J end by 7 bases, with 14 bases between. The CDR3 loop is CASSLVQGGANTIYF. CDR3 DNA sequence: TGTGCCAGCAGCTTGGTCCAGGGTGGTGCGAACACCATATATTTT.

This chain connects TRBV6-5 to TRBJ1-2, with 7 bases matching TRBD1. V lost 0 bases, J lost 2 bases, and 3 bases stayed unmatched. Germline loops: CDR1 MNHEY, CDR2 SVGAGI. CDR3 size: 15 residues. In DNA form, the CDR3 reads TGTGCCAGCAGTTACTCGTCGACAGGGAACTATGGCTACACCTTC. This encodes CASSYSSTGNYGYTF.

The chain joins TRBV7-9 to TRBJ1-1, with 10 bases fitting TRBD1. There are 17 residues in the CDR3. CDR1 is SEHNR and CDR2 is FQNEAQ in the germline V gene (reference sequence). Trimming cost V 5 bases and J 0 bases; bases outside gene matches: 9. CDR3 protein: CASSTGTGARLNTEAFF. CDR3 DNA: TGTGCCAGCAGCACCGGGACAGGGGCACGTCTGAACACTGAAGCTTTCTTT. Filled out from reference TRBV7-9 and TRBJ1-1, the complete variable domain reads DTGVSQNPRHKITKRGQNVTFRCDPISEHNRLYWYRQTLGQGPEFLTYFQNEAQLEKSRLLSDRFSAERPKGSFSTLEIQRTEQGDSAMYLCASSTGTGARLNTEAFFGQGTRLTVV.

V is TRBV5-1 and J is TRBJ2-1, with a tentative D call TRBD1 (5 bases). Between the trimmed V and J ends, which lost 3 bases and 2 bases, there was a span of 12 bases. This CDR3 has 15 residues. From germline, CDR1 is SGHRS and CDR2 YFSETQ. The CDR3 nucleotides are TGCGCCAGCAGCTCCCGGACATCTCCCTACAATGAGCAGTTCTTC. Translation gives CASSSRTSPYNEQFF.

The chain recombines TRBV7-2 with TRBJ1-2, with 9 nucleotides matching TRBD1. Germline CDR1 reads SGHTA; CDR2 reads FQGNSA. V shed 5 bases and J 4 bases; nucleotides not matched to a gene: 8. There are 15 residues in the CDR3. This CDR3 reads CASSTRDRVGYGYTF. Here the CDR3 DNA reads TGTGCCAGCAGCACCCGGGACAGGGTAGGCTATGGCTACACCTTC.

The chain uses TRBV4-3 and TRBJ2-1; no reliable D call. Trimming left V 3 bases short and J 0 bases short, with 15 bases between. The germline V gene has CDR1 LGHNA and CDR2 YSLEER. CDR3 length: 17 amino acids. This chain's CDR3 is CASSQPRVFSSYNEQFF. CDR3 in DNA: TGCGCCAGCAGCCAGCCCCGGGTTTTCAGCTCCTACAATGAGCAGTTCTTC.

The genes are TRBV6-1 and TRBJ1-2; 8 nucleotides agree with TRBD1. Germline CDR1 is MNHNS and CDR2 is SASEGT. V lost 7 bases to trimming and J lost 8 bases; unmatched junction nucleotides: 6. The CDR3 totals 12 residues. The CDR3 DNA reads as TGTGCCAGCAAAACAGGGGGAGGAGGCTACACCTTC. Residues: CASKTGGGGYTF.

This chain connects TRBV9 to TRBJ2-5; TRBD1 aligns across 8 bases. This CDR3 contains 14 residues. CDR1 and CDR2 (germline): SGDLS, YYNGEE. The V segment lost 3 bases and the J segment 5 bases; nucleotides outside the gene matches: 6. CDR3 DNA: TGTGCCAGCAGCGCAGGGGGCGCGGGGGAGACCCAGTACTTC. The encoded protein is CASSAGGAGETQYF.

The CDR3 coding sequence is TGTGCCAGCAGTGTCCGGAGCTCCTACAATGAGCAGTTCTTC. It translates to CASSVRSSYNEQFF. The chain couples TRBV28 to TRBJ2-1; D not certain. Germline CDR1 reads MDHEN; CDR2 reads SYDVKM. V lost 5 bases and J lost 0, with 8 bases in between. This CDR3 region has 14 residues.

The chain uses TRBV5-5 and TRBJ1-5, with D hard to call. The germline gives CDR1 SGHKS, CDR2 YYEKEE (reference sequence). This CDR3 has 13 residues. V lost 3 bases, J lost 4 bases, and 8 bases lay in between. The CDR3 nucleotides read TGTGCCAGCAGCTCAAGAGGGAATCAGCCCCAGCATTTT. Translating it yields CASSSRGNQPQHF.